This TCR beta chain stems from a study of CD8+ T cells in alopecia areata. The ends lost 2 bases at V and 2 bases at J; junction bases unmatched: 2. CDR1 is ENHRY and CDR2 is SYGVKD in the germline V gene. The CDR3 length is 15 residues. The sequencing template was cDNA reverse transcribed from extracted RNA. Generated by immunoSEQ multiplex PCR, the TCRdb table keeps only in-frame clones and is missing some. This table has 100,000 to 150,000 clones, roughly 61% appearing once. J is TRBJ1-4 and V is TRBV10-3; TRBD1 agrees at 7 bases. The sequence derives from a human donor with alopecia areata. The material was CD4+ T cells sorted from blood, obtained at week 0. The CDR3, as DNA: TGTGCCATCAGTGAGCAGGACAGGACTAATGAAAAACTGTTTTTT. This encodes CAISEQDRTNEKLFF.